This T cell receptor beta chain was captured by sequencing in a study of shared clonotypes between healthy human individuals (dated by TCRdb to the early 2020s). About the investigation overall: A few men and two women, aged 18 to 49 years, made up the cohort. For each donor, three plates each were used for CD4 naive and CD4 memory, two plates were used for CD8 naive, and one plate was used for CD8 memory. To estimate repertoire size and how much clonotypes are shared between individuals, the study performed deep sequencing of blood TCR repertoires from five healthy adults. To increase sequencing depth and limit assay-specific biases, different laboratories used diverse techniques to prepare libraries and sequence TCR repertoires. Leukapheresis yielded between about 0.85 and 10 billion PBMCs per donor.

There are 16 amino acids in the CDR3, from cysteine to phenylalanine inclusive. The entry retains the CDR3 DNA only, 48 bases that are in frame from base 1. Via the germline V gene (reference sequence), CDR1 is SGHKS and CDR2 YYEKEE. At the junction V is shortened by 3 bases and J by 0 bases; bases outside the gene matches: 4. The paper as a whole reports these results and caveats: Only blood was sampled, and tissue TCR repertoires likely differ from those in blood. Based on pairwise subsampling, the degree of clonotype sharing among donors was expected to be affected by sequencing depth. Because the study included a small number of donors, the genetic and exposure-history diversity represented was limited. Naive subsets generally had larger estimated clonotype richness than memory subsets did. When a handful of donors were compared, the shared fraction of clonotypes was 5% to 6.5% for naive CD4, more than 3% for naive CD8, 2% to 2.5% for memory CD4, and 0.4% for memory CD8. Rarefaction of sorted-subset datasets indicated incomplete sequencing despite the large sequencing depth. Clonotypes shared by all four sorted-subset donors showed higher generation probabilities than non-shared clonotypes.

On this clone: This clone's antigen is unknown. No base quality information exists; no much larger clone differs at one position.

Using the deep immunoSEQ assay, multiplex PCR amplified TCR CDR3 regions from genomic DNA. For each cell subset, the extracted genomic DNA was distributed evenly across all wells of several immunoSEQ 96-well plates, and each plate served as one replicate. For sorted subsets, approximately 190 ng genomic DNA, equal to some 30,000 T cell genomes, was loaded into each replicate PCR. The purified libraries were quantified using a Qubit 3.0 fluorometer, sized with a Bioanalyzer 2100, and then quantified again using the KAPA Library Quantification kit. Every immunoSEQ 96-well plate was sequenced on a separate single-read 150-cycle Illumina NextSeq 550 flow cell. The original methods were these. Because only junctional sequences without quality scores were contained in the immunoSEQ output, filtering matching that applied to full-length reads could not be performed. Sequences were annotated with PyIR, a Python wrapper for IgBLAST v1.9, and V/J genes and CDR3 were assigned using IMGT germline references. Reads with weak V/J assignments (E-value above 1e-6), missing CDR3, stop codons, out-of-frame junctions, or ambiguous translated residues were removed. V3J clonotypes were defined as sequences sharing the same inferred V gene, J gene, and CDR3 amino acid sequence. Percentage overlap between repertoires was computed as shared unique clonotypes divided by the size of the smaller repertoire. Repertoire richness was assessed with RTK rarefaction, the Chao1 estimator, and Recon v2.1 estimates of unobserved clonotypes. For all TCRbeta clonotypes obtained by the gDNA method from a few donors, generation probabilities were computed with OLGA. As stored in TCRdb, this immuneACCESS dataset retains in-frame rearrangements with V and J assigned. A fraction of the clones does not appear; measured against another copy, unresolved V genes explain less than half of the discrepancy, and the remainder lacks a known reason. That table is the source of V, J and clone size, and D and trimming were worked out from the DNA. This sample has roughly 550,000 clones in its table, and around 95% of those were observed once. The ten largest clones capture over 0.09% of the sample.

CD8 naive samples were obtained by positive selection for CCR7 among CD45RO-negative cells, yielding a CD45RA+CCR7+ population from which TemRA cells were excluded. Healthy HIV-negative adults with no recently reported acute infections or vaccinations were included as donors. Only Caucasian adults living in Nashville, Tennessee, USA were represented among the donors. Blood was collected by leukapheresis, and PBMCs were isolated by Ficoll-Histopaque density gradient centrifugation and then cryopreserved in liquid nitrogen vapor phase. Purity and quantity of every magnetically sorted T cell population were checked by analytical flow cytometry. Genomic DNA was isolated from each sorted fraction and quantified by UV absorbance on a Nanodrop 2000c.

The receptor comes from a woman between 25 and 40 years old in good health. The chain is encoded by TRBV5-5 joined to TRBJ2-5, with 11 central nucleotides matching TRBD2. The sequencing sample was made of naive CD8+ T cells sorted from blood. The sample's cell subset or site, from its label and the paper: CD45RA+CCR7+. The DNA sequence is as follows: TGTGCCAGCAGCTCCCGACTAGCGGGAAACCAAGAGACCCAGTACTTC. This encodes CASSSRLAGNQETQYF. Here the CDR3 is joined to the reference TRBV5-5 and TRBJ2-5 genes, and the full variable domain is: DAGVTQSPTHLIKTRGQQVTLRCSPISGHKSVSWYQQVLGQGPQFIFQYYEKEERGRGNFPDRFSARQFPNYSSELNVNALLLGDSALYLCASSSRLAGNQETQYFGPGTRLLVL.